One sample yielded the 3 T cell receptor beta chains listed below, sequenced in a study of blood T cell repertoires in COVID-19. Profiled with immunoSEQ multiplex PCR; TCRdb holds only in-frame clones, not every one. Among roughly 380,000 clones listed, 89% were seen once. Sequencing used peripheral blood. The source is a woman between 40 and 55 years old with COVID-19, enrolled during active disease.

V and J are TRBV5-1 and TRBJ1-5; TRBD1 agrees at 7 bases. J lost 4 bases, V lost 4 bases, and 8 bases had no gene match. This CDR3 contains 15 residues. Germline values: CDR1 SGHRS, CDR2 YFSETQ. The CDR3 sequence is CASSAETGNNQPQHF. The DNA of the CDR3 is TGCGCCAGCAGCGCGGAGACAGGGAATAATCAGCCCCAGCATTTT.

V gene TRBV14 combines with J gene TRBJ1-2; TRBD1 aligns across 9 bases. Germline V lookup: CDR1 SGHDN, CDR2 FVKESK. The CDR3 extends over 18 amino acids. V lost 1 base, J lost 2 bases, and 11 bases stayed unmatched. The CDR3 protein is CASSQVTGPGTGNYGYTF. For the CDR3, the DNA is TGTGCCAGCAGCCAAGTGACGGGACCTGGGACAGGGAACTATGGCTACACCTTC.

The chain employs TRBV7-9 and TRBJ2-3, with 11 bases identical to TRBD2. CDR1 is SEHNR and CDR2 is FQNEAQ in the germline V gene (reference sequence). This CDR3 is 15 amino acids long. The V segment lost 5 bases and the J segment 4 bases; nucleotides outside the gene matches: 5. DNA of the CDR3: TGTGCCAGCAGCCCAACTAGCGGGAGAGCAGATACGCAGTATTTT. This codes for CASSPTSGRADTQYF.